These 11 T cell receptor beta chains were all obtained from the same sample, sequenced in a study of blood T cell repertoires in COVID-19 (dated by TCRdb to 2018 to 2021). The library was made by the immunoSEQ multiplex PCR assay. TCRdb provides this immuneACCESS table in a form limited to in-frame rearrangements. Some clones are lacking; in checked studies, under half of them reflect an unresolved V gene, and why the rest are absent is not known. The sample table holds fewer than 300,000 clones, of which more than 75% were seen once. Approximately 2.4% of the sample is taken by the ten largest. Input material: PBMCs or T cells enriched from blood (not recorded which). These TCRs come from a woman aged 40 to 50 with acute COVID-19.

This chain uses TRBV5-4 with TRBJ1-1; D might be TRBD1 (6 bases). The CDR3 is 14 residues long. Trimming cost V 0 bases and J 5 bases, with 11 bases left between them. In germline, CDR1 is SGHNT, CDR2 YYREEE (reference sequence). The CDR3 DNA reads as TGTGCCAGCAGCTTGGATGGGGGGGCGACTGAAGCTTTCTTT. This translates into CASSLDGGATEAFF.

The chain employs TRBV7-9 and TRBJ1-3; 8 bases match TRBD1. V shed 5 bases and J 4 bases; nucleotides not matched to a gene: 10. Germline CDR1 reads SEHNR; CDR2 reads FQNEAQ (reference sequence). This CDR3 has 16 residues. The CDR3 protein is CASSPLTGADGNTIYF. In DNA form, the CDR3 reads TGTGCCAGCAGCCCTTTGACAGGGGCGGACGGAAACACCATATATTTT.

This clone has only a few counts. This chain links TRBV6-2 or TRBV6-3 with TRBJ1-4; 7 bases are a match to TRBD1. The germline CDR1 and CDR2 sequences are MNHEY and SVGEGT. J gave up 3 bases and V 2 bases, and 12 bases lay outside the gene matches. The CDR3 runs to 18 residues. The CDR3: CASSYRVGTVASNEKLFF. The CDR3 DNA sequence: TGTGCCAGCAGTTACCGAGTGGGGACAGTCGCCTCTAATGAAAAACTGTTTTTT.

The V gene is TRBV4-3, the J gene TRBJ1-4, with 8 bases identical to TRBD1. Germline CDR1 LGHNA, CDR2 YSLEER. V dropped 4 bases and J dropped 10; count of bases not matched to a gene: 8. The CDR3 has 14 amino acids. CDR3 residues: CASSLDRGEGKLFF. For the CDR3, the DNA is TGCGCCAGCAGCCTTGACAGGGGTGAGGGAAAACTGTTTTTT.

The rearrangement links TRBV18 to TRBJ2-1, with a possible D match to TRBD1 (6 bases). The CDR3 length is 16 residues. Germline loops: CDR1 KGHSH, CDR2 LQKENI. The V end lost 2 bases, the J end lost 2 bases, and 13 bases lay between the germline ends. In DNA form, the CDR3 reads TGTGCCAGCTCACCAATCTGGGACACGACCTACAATGAGCAGTTCTTC. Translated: CASSPIWDTTYNEQFF.

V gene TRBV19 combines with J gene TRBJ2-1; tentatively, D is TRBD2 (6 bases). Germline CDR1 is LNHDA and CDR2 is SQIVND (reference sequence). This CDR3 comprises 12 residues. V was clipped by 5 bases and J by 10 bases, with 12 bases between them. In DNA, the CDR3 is TGTGCCAGTAGTGCGACTAGGGTCGAGCAGTTCTTC. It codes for CASSATRVEQFF.

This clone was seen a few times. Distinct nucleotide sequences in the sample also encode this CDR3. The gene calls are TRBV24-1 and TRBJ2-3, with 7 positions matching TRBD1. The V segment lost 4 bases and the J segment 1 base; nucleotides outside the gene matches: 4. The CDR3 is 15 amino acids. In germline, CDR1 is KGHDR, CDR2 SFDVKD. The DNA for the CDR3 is TGTGCCACCAGTGACCCCGGACAGGGCACAGATACGCAGTATTTT. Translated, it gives CATSDPGQGTDTQYF.

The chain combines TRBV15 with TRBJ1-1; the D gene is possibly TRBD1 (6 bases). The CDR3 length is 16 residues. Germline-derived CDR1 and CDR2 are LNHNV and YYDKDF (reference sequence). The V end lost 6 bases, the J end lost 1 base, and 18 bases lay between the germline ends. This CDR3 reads CATSPQGSWGNTEAFF. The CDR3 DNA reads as TGTGCCACCAGTCCCCAGGGGTCGTGGGGGAACACTGAAGCTTTCTTT.

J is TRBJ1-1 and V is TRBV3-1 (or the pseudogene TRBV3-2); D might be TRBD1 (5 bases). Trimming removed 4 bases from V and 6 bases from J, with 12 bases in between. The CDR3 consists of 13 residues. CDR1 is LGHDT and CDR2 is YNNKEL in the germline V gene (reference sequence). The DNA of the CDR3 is TGTGCCAGCAGCCCTCCCGGCAGGGCTGAAGCTTTCTTT. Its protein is CASSPPGRAEAFF.

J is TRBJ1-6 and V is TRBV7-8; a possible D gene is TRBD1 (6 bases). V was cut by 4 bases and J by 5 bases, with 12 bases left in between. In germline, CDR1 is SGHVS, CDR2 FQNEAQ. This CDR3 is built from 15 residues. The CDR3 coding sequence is TGTGCCAGCAGCTCCCTCAGGGGAAATAATTCACCCCTCCACTTT. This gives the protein CASSSLRGNNSPLHF.

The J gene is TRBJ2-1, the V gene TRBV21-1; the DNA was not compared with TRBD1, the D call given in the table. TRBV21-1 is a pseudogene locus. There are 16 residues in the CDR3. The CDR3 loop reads CASSKVSQGSYNEQFF. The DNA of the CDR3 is TGTGCCAGCAGCAAAGTCTCCCAGGGCTCCTACAATGAGCAGTTCTTC.